The rows below give T cell receptor beta chains drawn from one sample of a study of cytomegalovirus exposure and HLA in healthy donors. Sequencing was performed with immunoSEQ multiplex PCR; in TCRdb, only in-frame clones are kept and a portion is missing. Among approximately 150,000 clones, over 70% were seen once, and the ten largest hold 3% to 4%. The sequenced sample was PBMCs. The source is a male donor in good health and CMV-seronegative. Both conserved end residues are part of each CDR3. Each record gives: D gene, clone size, J gene, V gene, CDR3 protein, CDR3 DNA. A D gene is named only where the DNA matches it firmly. Clone size is shown for a subset of rows, as once, few, many or a class of expanded clone.

d_call: .; clone_size: .; j_call: TRBJ2-3; v_call: TRBV19; cdr3_aa: CASSIVGSTDTQYF; cdr3_nt: TGTGCCAGTAGTATAGTCGGGAGCACAGATACGCAGTATTTT
d_call: TRBD1; clone_size: .; j_call: TRBJ1-2; v_call: TRBV4-2; cdr3_aa: CATGTESLYGYTF; cdr3_nt: TGTGCCACCGGGACAGAGTCTTTATATGGCTACACCTTC
d_call: .; clone_size: .; j_call: TRBJ2-7; v_call: TRBV6-6; cdr3_aa: CASSYSGVVYEQYF; cdr3_nt: TGTGCCAGCAGTTACTCAGGGGTCGTGTACGAGCAGTACTTC
d_call: .; clone_size: .; j_call: TRBJ2-1; v_call: TRBV6-5; cdr3_aa: CASLGLNGNEQFF; cdr3_nt: TGTGCCAGCCTGGGCCTCAATGGCAATGAGCAGTTCTTC
d_call: TRBD1; clone_size: .; j_call: TRBJ1-2; v_call: TRBV5-5; cdr3_aa: CASSLGRGSYGYTF; cdr3_nt: TGTGCCAGCAGCTTGGGCAGGGGGTCGTATGGCTACACCTTC
d_call: .; clone_size: .; j_call: TRBJ1-3; v_call: TRBV5-6; cdr3_aa: CASSGREANSGNTIYF; cdr3_nt: TGTGCCAGCAGCGGGCGAGAAGCTAACTCTGGAAACACCATATATTTT
d_call: .; clone_size: few; j_call: TRBJ1-2; v_call: TRBV15; cdr3_aa: CATSTGSNYGYTF; cdr3_nt: TGTGCCACCAGCACAGGGTCTAACTATGGCTACACCTTC
d_call: TRBD1; clone_size: few; j_call: TRBJ1-4; v_call: TRBV25-1; cdr3_aa: CASRAPGTVNEKLFF; cdr3_nt: TGTGCCAGCAGGGCTCCCGGGACAGTGAATGAAAAACTGTTTTTT
d_call: .; clone_size: once; j_call: TRBJ1-1; v_call: TRBV7-9; cdr3_aa: CASSSSTGNTEAFF; cdr3_nt: TGTGCCAGCAGCTCCTCTACAGGGAACACTGAAGCTTTCTTT
d_call: TRBD2; clone_size: .; j_call: TRBJ2-1; v_call: TRBV11-2; cdr3_aa: CASSFGTRLDNEQFF; cdr3_nt: TGTGCCAGCAGCTTCGGGACTAGACTGGACAATGAGCAGTTCTTC
d_call: .; clone_size: .; j_call: TRBJ1-1; v_call: TRBV6-5; cdr3_aa: CASNRGFGMNTEAFF; cdr3_nt: TGTGCCAGCAATCGAGGGTTCGGCATGAACACTGAAGCTTTCTTT
d_call: .; clone_size: few; j_call: TRBJ2-2; v_call: TRBV21-1; cdr3_aa: CASSQNTNQGAGTGELFF; cdr3_nt: TGTGCCAGCAGCCAAAATACTAACCAGGGGGCGGGCACCGGGGAGCTGTTTTTT
d_call: .; clone_size: .; j_call: TRBJ1-1; v_call: TRBV6-5; cdr3_aa: CASSYSGGGWTEAFF; cdr3_nt: TGTGCCAGCAGTTACTCGGGGGGGGGATGGACTGAAGCTTTCTTT
d_call: .; clone_size: .; j_call: TRBJ2-7; v_call: TRBV27; cdr3_aa: CASTPSGGNHEQYF; cdr3_nt: TGTGCCAGCACCCCCTCTGGAGGGAACCACGAGCAGTACTTC
d_call: .; clone_size: few; j_call: TRBJ1-1; v_call: TRBV20-1; cdr3_aa: CRALNTEAFF; cdr3_nt: TGCAGAGCATTGAACACTGAAGCTTTCTTT
d_call: .; clone_size: .; j_call: TRBJ1-2; v_call: TRBV2; cdr3_aa: CASTAYGGAGGYTF; cdr3_nt: TGTGCCAGCACCGCTTACGGGGGGGCTGGCGGCTACACCTTC
d_call: TRBD1; clone_size: .; j_call: TRBJ2-7; v_call: TRBV11-2; cdr3_aa: CASSLAGQGGYEQYF; cdr3_nt: TGTGCCAGCAGCCTAGCCGGACAGGGTGGTTACGAGCAGTACTTC
d_call: TRBD2; clone_size: .; j_call: TRBJ2-2; v_call: TRBV11-2; cdr3_aa: CASSGAGSNTGELFF; cdr3_nt: TGTGCCAGCAGCGGAGCGGGGAGTAACACCGGGGAGCTGTTTTTT
d_call: TRBD1; clone_size: .; j_call: TRBJ1-3; v_call: TRBV5-6; cdr3_aa: CASSRRTGGFGNTIYF; cdr3_nt: TGTGCCAGCAGCCGCAGGACAGGGGGCTTCGGAAACACCATATATTTT
d_call: TRBD1; clone_size: .; j_call: TRBJ1-4; v_call: TRBV7-9; cdr3_aa: CSSSFEGALIEKLFF; cdr3_nt: TGTTCCAGCAGCTTTGAGGGGGCGCTTATCGAAAAACTGTTTTTT
d_call: TRBD1; clone_size: .; j_call: TRBJ1-5; v_call: TRBV7-2; cdr3_aa: CASSPTGGGQPQHF; cdr3_nt: TGTGCCAGCAGCCCTACAGGGGGCGGCCAGCCCCAGCATTTT
d_call: TRBD1; clone_size: few; j_call: TRBJ2-4; v_call: TRBV7-3; cdr3_aa: CASGGTGPPLTKNIQYF; cdr3_nt: TGTGCCAGCGGGGGGACAGGACCCCCTCTTACCAAAAACATTCAGTACTTC
d_call: TRBD1; clone_size: few; j_call: TRBJ1-5; v_call: TRBV4-1; cdr3_aa: CASSAGQGGREGNQPQHF; cdr3_nt: TGCGCCAGCAGCGCGGGACAGGGAGGACGGGAAGGCAATCAGCCCCAGCATTTT
d_call: .; clone_size: .; j_call: TRBJ2-7; v_call: TRBV29-1; cdr3_aa: CSVEVIGAKVHEQYF; cdr3_nt: TGCAGCGTTGAAGTAATAGGGGCGAAGGTTCACGAGCAGTACTTC
d_call: TRBD2; clone_size: .; j_call: TRBJ2-4; v_call: TRBV19; cdr3_aa: CASSITGGTGIQYF; cdr3_nt: TGTGCCAGTAGTATCACGGGGGGGACTGGCATTCAGTACTTC
d_call: .; clone_size: few; j_call: TRBJ2-5; v_call: TRBV7-7; cdr3_aa: CASSPRGQETQYF; cdr3_nt: TGTGCTAGCAGCCCACGGGGGCAAGAGACCCAGTACTTC
d_call: .; clone_size: .; j_call: TRBJ2-7; v_call: TRBV7-8; cdr3_aa: CASSPPGGSDEQYF; cdr3_nt: TGTGCCAGCAGCCCCCCCGGGGGATCGGACGAGCAGTACTTC
d_call: .; clone_size: .; j_call: TRBJ1-6; v_call: TRBV6-1; cdr3_aa: CASSDFRDSPRKGNSPLHF; cdr3_nt: TGTGCCAGCAGTGATTTCCGGGACTCTCCCAGGAAGGGGAATTCACCCCTCCACTTT
d_call: .; clone_size: .; j_call: TRBJ1-5; v_call: TRBV7-9; cdr3_aa: CASSLGEHRNQPQHF; cdr3_nt: TGTGCCAGCAGCTTAGGGGAGCACCGGAATCAGCCCCAGCATTTT
d_call: TRBD1; clone_size: .; j_call: TRBJ2-7; v_call: TRBV7-2; cdr3_aa: CASSSPTGYEQYF; cdr3_nt: TGTGCCAGCAGCTCCCCGACAGGGTACGAGCAGTACTTC
d_call: .; clone_size: .; j_call: TRBJ1-2; v_call: TRBV27; cdr3_aa: CASNNITQGFLYGYTF; cdr3_nt: TGTGCCAGCAACAACATTACACAGGGATTTCTCTATGGCTACACCTTC
d_call: TRBD2; clone_size: .; j_call: TRBJ2-7; v_call: TRBV11-2; cdr3_aa: CASSFDRTSTYYEQYF; cdr3_nt: TGTGCCAGCAGTTTCGATCGGACTAGCACATACTACGAGCAGTACTTC
d_call: TRBD1; clone_size: .; j_call: TRBJ2-7; v_call: TRBV18; cdr3_aa: CASSPGVGQGVDEQYF; cdr3_nt: TGTGCCAGCTCACCAGGGGTGGGACAGGGAGTAGACGAGCAGTACTTC
d_call: TRBD2; clone_size: .; j_call: TRBJ2-7; v_call: TRBV19; cdr3_aa: CASSSTSGSMVEQYF; cdr3_nt: TGTGCCAGTAGTTCGACTAGCGGGAGCATGGTCGAGCAGTACTTC
d_call: .; clone_size: once; j_call: TRBJ1-1; v_call: TRBV5-5; cdr3_aa: CASSWTASGTEAFF; cdr3_nt: TGTGCCAGCAGCTGGACGGCAAGCGGCACTGAAGCTTTCTTT
d_call: .; clone_size: .; j_call: TRBJ2-5; v_call: TRBV30; cdr3_aa: CAWSTQSGGETQYF; cdr3_nt: TGTGCCTGGAGTACCCAATCAGGGGGGGAGACCCAGTACTTC
d_call: TRBD1; clone_size: .; j_call: TRBJ1-6; v_call: TRBV19; cdr3_aa: CASSIGDRRNSPLHF; cdr3_nt: TGTGCCAGTAGTATAGGGGACAGGAGAAATTCACCCCTCCACTTT